Listed here are 20 T cell receptor beta chains from one sample, sequenced in a study of blood T cell repertoires in COVID-19. Clones were sequenced by immunoSEQ multiplex PCR, and TCRdb holds only the in-frame ones, with some missing. The top ten hold approximately 10% of the sample, which has over 150,000 clones, approximately 90% seen once. Sequencing was carried out using peripheral blood. Receptor source: a woman aged 70-85 years with COVID-19, enrolled during active disease.

This chain joins TRBV27 and TRBJ1-1; D is uncertain. The germline gives CDR1 MNHEY, CDR2 SMNVEV (reference sequence). V was clipped by 3 bases and J by 1 base, with 6 bases between them. The CDR3 consists of 13 residues. CDR3: CASSFNRNTEAFF. CDR3 coding DNA: TGTGCCAGCAGTTTCAACAGGAACACTGAAGCTTTCTTT.

This rearrangement joins TRBV9 to TRBJ2-1, with D perhaps TRBD1 (5 bases). Germline loops: CDR1 SGDLS, CDR2 YYNGEE. V lost 6 bases and J lost 4, with 23 bases in between. CDR3 size: 17 residues. Written as DNA, the CDR3 is TGTGCCAGCACCCCGACCATGGGCAGGGTGGTATACAATGAGCAGTTCTTC. Residues: CASTPTMGRVVYNEQFF.

J is TRBJ1-3 and V is TRBV5-5, with a tentative D call TRBD1 (6 bases). Germline lookup yields CDR1 SGHKS and CDR2 YYEKEE (reference sequence). The length of the CDR3 is 15 residues. The V end was cut by 4 bases, the J end by 2 bases, with 13 bases between. The CDR3: CASSPVTGPGNTIYF. The CDR3 region has the DNA TGTGCCAGCAGCCCAGTGACAGGCCCTGGAAACACCATATATTTT.

The chain employs TRBV9 and TRBJ2-6; D ambiguous. Trimming removed 0 bases at V and 0 bases at J, with 4 bases between. Germline CDR1 and CDR2: SGDLS and YYNGEE. This CDR3 region has 15 residues. The CDR3 DNA is TGTGCCAGCAGCGTAGGTAGCTCTGGGGCCAACGTCCTGACTTTC. Its translation is CASSVGSSGANVLTF.

The CDR3 spells CASNREATGELFF. The CDR3, as DNA: TGTGCCAGCAATAGGGAGGCCACCGGGGAGCTGTTTTTT. The chain uses TRBV2 and TRBJ2-2; possibly TRBD2 for D (6 bases). CDR1 SNHLY and CDR2 FYNNEI come from the germline V gene. This CDR3 is built from 13 residues. The V end lost 7 bases, the J end lost 4 bases, and 10 bases lay between the germline ends.

The chain has TRBV2 and TRBJ2-7; no reliable D call. Trimming took 8 bases from V and 0 from J, leaving 8 bases between them. The CDR3 runs to 12 residues. Looked up from germline, CDR1 is SNHLY and CDR2 is FYNNEI. Here the CDR3 DNA reads TGTGCCAGCCTCCCTAGCTCCTACGAGCAGTACTTC. Translation: CASLPSSYEQYF.

The chain couples TRBV10-3 to TRBJ2-3, with D perhaps matching TRBD2 (6 bases). The CDR3 consists of 16 residues. With 0 bases removed from V and 5 bases from J, the gap between germline ends came to 15 bases. Germline V lookup: CDR1 ENHRY, CDR2 SYGVKD. CDR3 sequence reads: CAISESQGGRGDTQYF. CDR3 sequence (DNA): TGTGCCATCAGTGAGTCTCAGGGAGGTAGGGGAGATACGCAGTATTTT.

This rearrangement joins TRBV5-1 to TRBJ2-4; no firm D call. The germline gives CDR1 SGHRS, CDR2 YFSETQ. With 3 bases removed from V and 0 bases from J, the gap between germline ends came to 10 bases. The length of the CDR3 is 15 residues. The CDR3 protein is CASSSDPRAKNIQYF. The CDR3 DNA is TGCGCCAGCAGCTCCGATCCTAGAGCCAAAAACATTCAGTACTTC.

The J gene is TRBJ2-2, the V gene TRBV10-3; the match to TRBD1 covers 7 bases. Per germline, CDR1 ENHRY and CDR2 SYGVKD. Germline trimming cut 5 bases from V and 3 bases from J; bases unmatched to any gene: 6. The CDR3 totals 15 residues. The CDR3 region is CAISYDRVHTGELFF. Written as DNA, the CDR3 is TGTGCCATCAGTTACGACAGGGTCCACACCGGGGAGCTGTTTTTT.

The count of this clone is one. The rearrangement joins TRBV2 to TRBJ2-7; 10 bases are a match to TRBD1. The J segment lost 2 bases and the V segment lost 8 bases, leaving 6 bases of the junction unmatched. The CDR3 runs to 14 residues. The germline V gene has CDR1 SNHLY and CDR2 FYNNEI. The CDR3 coding sequence is TGTGCCAGCCACCGGGACAGGGGTGCCTACGAGCAGTACTTC. Translated: CASHRDRGAYEQYF.

The chain joins TRBV9 to TRBJ2-2; TRBD2 matches 8 bases. This CDR3 contains 17 residues. V trimming: 0 bases; J trimming: 7 bases; junction bases outside the gene matches: 11. CDR1 is SGDLS and CDR2 is YYNGEE in the germline V gene. CDR3 DNA: TGTGCCAGCAGCGTAGGTTTCTCCGGGGGGGCCGTCGGGGAGCTGTTTTTT. Translation gives CASSVGFSGGAVGELFF.

This clone was detected once. This chain joins TRBV11-2 and TRBJ1-6; maybe TRBD1 (6 bases). CDR1 and CDR2 (germline): SGHAT, FQNNGV. CDR3 length: 12 amino acids. Trimming removed 5 bases at V and 10 bases at J, with 9 bases between. As DNA, the CDR3 is TGTGCCAGCAGCGACGGACAGTCACCCCTCCACTTT. Its protein product is CASSDGQSPLHF.

The chain joins TRBV12-5 to TRBJ1-6; 7 positions match TRBD1. V was pared by 8 bases and J by 6 bases, with 16 bases of the junction left unmatched. The CDR3 covers 17 residues. From germline, CDR1 is LGHNT and CDR2 FRNRAP. CDR3 DNA: TGTGCTAGTCTTAGAAAAGATGGGACAGAGCGTAATTCACCCCTCCACTTT. This sequence encodes CASLRKDGTERNSPLHF. Combining the CDR3 with reference TRBV12-5 and TRBJ1-6 gives the whole variable domain DARVTQTPRHKVTEMGQEVTMRCQPILGHNTVFWYRQTMMQGLELLAYFRNRAPLDDSGMPKDRFSAEMPDATLATLKIQPSEPRDSAVYFCASLRKDGTERNSPLHFGNGTRLTVT.

The rearrangement joins TRBV6-1 to TRBJ2-2; D gene uncertain. The ends were cut back, 3 bases at V and 5 bases at J, with 13 bases in the middle. CDR1 MNHNS and CDR2 SASEGT come from the germline V gene. This CDR3 region has 15 residues. The CDR3 DNA reads TGTGCCAGCAGTGAGCTGGCAGGTCGGACCGGGGAGCTGTTTTTT. This codes for CASSELAGRTGELFF.

This clone occurred a few times. This sequence joins TRBV2 and TRBJ1-4, with 7 bases identical to TRBD1. Trimming at V came to 6 bases and at J to 3 bases, leaving 4 bases not matched to a gene. Germline V lookup: CDR1 SNHLY, CDR2 FYNNEI. The CDR3 is 14 amino acids. As DNA, the CDR3 is TGTGCCAGCAGACCCGACAGGGCTAATGAAAAACTGTTTTTT. It encodes CASRPDRANEKLFF.

Here the CDR3 DNA reads TGTGCCAGCACCCTACAGGGACCCTCTAGCTCTGGGGCCAACGTCCTGACTTTC. Translated: CASTLQGPSSSGANVLTF. The rearrangement uses TRBV9 and TRBJ2-6, with D maybe TRBD1 (6 bases). Germline lookup yields CDR1 SGDLS and CDR2 YYNGEE. The CDR3 is 18 amino acids. The ends were cut back, 6 bases at V and 0 bases at J, with 19 bases in the middle. The variable domain in full, with the rest retrieved from reference TRBV9 and TRBJ2-6, is DSGVTQTPKHLITATGQRVTLRCSPRSGDLSVYWYQQSLDQGLQFLIQYYNGEERAKGNILERFSAQQFPDLHSELNLSSLELGDSALYFCASTLQGPSSSGANVLTFGAGSRLTVL.

This clone has a single count. This chain uses TRBV19 with TRBJ2-7; 7 nucleotides agree with TRBD1. The V gene end was trimmed by 5 bases and the J gene end by 6 bases; junction bases not matched to a gene: 7. Germline-derived CDR1 and CDR2 are LNHDA and SQIVND (reference sequence). The CDR3 has 13 amino acids. The CDR3 region is CASSPLDRAEQYF. CDR3 nucleotides: TGTGCCAGTAGTCCCCTCGACAGGGCCGAGCAGTACTTC.

The V call is TRBV7-9, the J call TRBJ1-1; TRBD1 matches 11 bases. V dropped 6 bases and J dropped 1; count of bases not matched to a gene: 13. The CDR3 is 18 residues long. Per the germline V gene, CDR1 is SEHNR and CDR2 is FQNEAQ (reference sequence). CDR3 sequence reads: CASRRGQGATVTNTEAFF. Written as DNA, the CDR3 is TGTGCCAGCAGGCGAGGACAGGGGGCCACAGTAACGAACACTGAAGCTTTCTTT.

The CDR3 loop is CASSPGTVLSGANVLTF. CDR3 sequence (DNA): TGTGCCAGCTCACCCGGGACAGTCCTTTCTGGGGCCAACGTCCTGACTTTC. This sequence joins TRBV18 and TRBJ2-6; 7 bases match TRBD1. Germline V gene lookup returns CDR1 KGHSH and CDR2 LQKENI. The CDR3 runs to 17 residues. J was trimmed by 1 base and V by 3 bases; bases with no gene match: 6.

V gene TRBV5-1 combines with J gene TRBJ2-1; weak D call: TRBD1 (8 bases). Trimming removed 4 bases from V and 1 base from J, with 12 bases in between. The CDR3 has 15 residues. CDR1 is SGHRS and CDR2 is YFSETQ in the germline V gene. The CDR3 protein is CASSAQGGSYNEQFF. The CDR3, as DNA: TGCGCCAGCAGCGCACAGGGGGGGTCCTACAATGAGCAGTTCTTC.